This is a list of T cell receptor beta chains from one sample in a study of OX40 agonist ivuxolimab in advanced cancers. Profiled with immunoSEQ multiplex PCR; TCRdb holds only in-frame clones, not every one. The sample records roughly 66,000 clones, 83% being singletons. The sample was CD4+ or CD8+ T cells sorted from blood, taken in a trial of the OX40 agonist ivuxolimab. All receptors come from an adult with an advanced solid tumor such as melanoma, head and neck, liver or kidney cancer. Both conserved end residues are part of each CDR3. A D gene is named only where the DNA matches it firmly. A row's size may be missing; if present it is once, few, many or a size class.

j_gene: TRBJ2-2
d_gene: -
abundance: -
v_gene: TRBV5-1
CDR3nt: TGCGCCAGCAGGCAGGGACGGAGCACCGGGGAGCTGTTTTTT
CDR3aa: CASRQGRSTGELFF

j_gene: TRBJ2-2
d_gene: -
abundance: -
v_gene: TRBV7-9
CDR3nt: TGTGCCAGCAGCCCAACAGTGACCACCGGGGAGCTGTTTTTT
CDR3aa: CASSPTVTTGELFF

j_gene: TRBJ1-2
d_gene: -
abundance: -
v_gene: TRBV5-6
CDR3nt: TGTGCCAGCAGCCCTGGAGGGGTGCGGTATGGCTACACCTTC
CDR3aa: CASSPGGVRYGYTF

j_gene: TRBJ1-4
d_gene: -
abundance: -
v_gene: TRBV21-1
CDR3nt: TGTGCCAGCAGCACACGTAGGACAGGGTTTCGGTGGGCTGAAAAACTGTTTTTT
CDR3aa: CASSTRRTGFRWAEKLFF

j_gene: TRBJ2-3
d_gene: -
abundance: -
v_gene: TRBV19
CDR3nt: TGTGCCAGTAGTCCCCGGACGAGCACAGATACGCAGTATTTT
CDR3aa: CASSPRTSTDTQYF

j_gene: TRBJ2-7
d_gene: -
abundance: -
v_gene: TRBV6-1
CDR3nt: TGTGCCAGCACCTTCGACGGGTACTCCTACGAGCAGTACTTC
CDR3aa: CASTFDGYSYEQYF

j_gene: TRBJ2-6
d_gene: -
abundance: -
v_gene: TRBV11-2
CDR3nt: TGTGCCAGCAGCTTATTATTCAGCTCTGGGGCCAACGTCCTGACTTTC
CDR3aa: CASSLLFSSGANVLTF

j_gene: TRBJ2-3
d_gene: TRBD2
abundance: -
v_gene: TRBV27
CDR3nt: TGTGCCAGCAGTCCGATAGCGGGAGGGGGCACAGATACGCAGTATTTT
CDR3aa: CASSPIAGGGTDTQYF

j_gene: TRBJ2-7
d_gene: -
abundance: -
v_gene: TRBV5-1
CDR3nt: TGCGCCAGCAGCTTGGATGAGGGGTCTCTAAACGAGCAGTACTTC
CDR3aa: CASSLDEGSLNEQYF

j_gene: TRBJ2-5
d_gene: -
abundance: once
v_gene: TRBV30
CDR3nt: TGTGCCTGGAGCCCAGGAGGGGGAGAAATGGAGACCCAGTACTTC
CDR3aa: CAWSPGGGEMETQYF

j_gene: TRBJ1-4
d_gene: -
abundance: -
v_gene: TRBV18
CDR3nt: TGTGCCAGCCAAGACATCCTTAATGAAAAACTGTTTTTT
CDR3aa: CASQDILNEKLFF

j_gene: TRBJ2-1
d_gene: TRBD1
abundance: few
v_gene: TRBV29-1
CDR3nt: TGCAGCGTTGAGGGGACGGACAGGGGGCCTAGGTCCTACAATGAGCAGTTCTTC
CDR3aa: CSVEGTDRGPRSYNEQFF

j_gene: TRBJ1-3
d_gene: -
abundance: -
v_gene: TRBV30
CDR3nt: TGTGCCTGGAGCCGACAGGAATCGGCGAACTCTGGAAACACCATATATTTT
CDR3aa: CAWSRQESANSGNTIYF

j_gene: TRBJ1-5
d_gene: -
abundance: -
v_gene: TRBV5-1
CDR3nt: TGCGCCAGCAGCTTGGGTAGCAATCAGCCCCAGCATTTT
CDR3aa: CASSLGSNQPQHF

j_gene: TRBJ2-3
d_gene: -
abundance: -
v_gene: TRBV7-2
CDR3nt: TGTGCCAGCAGCTTAGTCGGGCGGAGTAGCACAGATACGCAGTATTTT
CDR3aa: CASSLVGRSSTDTQYF

j_gene: TRBJ2-2
d_gene: TRBD1
abundance: -
v_gene: TRBV29-1
CDR3nt: TGCAGCGTTTCGACAGGGGCAATGAACACCGGGGAGCTGTTTTTT
CDR3aa: CSVSTGAMNTGELFF

j_gene: TRBJ2-5
d_gene: -
abundance: once
v_gene: TRBV7-8
CDR3nt: TGTGCCAGCAGCTTAGCAGAAAACCAAGAGACCCAGTACTTC
CDR3aa: CASSLAENQETQYF

j_gene: TRBJ1-1
d_gene: -
abundance: -
v_gene: TRBV7-3
CDR3nt: TGTGCCAGCAGCTTAACTCTCCAGGGGGAAGCTTTCTTT
CDR3aa: CASSLTLQGEAFF

j_gene: TRBJ1-2
d_gene: TRBD1
abundance: -
v_gene: TRBV28
CDR3nt: TGTGCCAGCAGTTTGGGGACAGACTATGGCTACACCTTC
CDR3aa: CASSLGTDYGYTF

j_gene: TRBJ2-7
d_gene: -
abundance: -
v_gene: TRBV19
CDR3nt: TGTGCCAGTAGTCCCCGACGGGGAGAGCAGTACTTC
CDR3aa: CASSPRRGEQYF

j_gene: TRBJ2-7
d_gene: -
abundance: once
v_gene: TRBV29-1
CDR3nt: TGCAGCGTTGTTCAACAGGGCTCCTACGAGCAGTACTTC
CDR3aa: CSVVQQGSYEQYF

j_gene: TRBJ1-4
d_gene: -
abundance: -
v_gene: TRBV15
CDR3nt: TGTGCCACCAGCAGTTATAGTGAAAAACTGTTTTTT
CDR3aa: CATSSYSEKLFF

j_gene: TRBJ1-2
d_gene: -
abundance: -
v_gene: TRBV19
CDR3nt: TGTGCCAGTAACCTCCCGGACAGTCTCGGGGGCTACACCTTC
CDR3aa: CASNLPDSLGGYTF

j_gene: TRBJ1-2
d_gene: -
abundance: -
v_gene: TRBV4-2
CDR3nt: TGTGCCAGCAGCCAAGCCCCCGGGGAGGGTGGCTACACCTTC
CDR3aa: CASSQAPGEGGYTF

j_gene: TRBJ2-3
d_gene: TRBD2
abundance: -
v_gene: TRBV5-1
CDR3nt: TGCGCCAGCAGCTTGGGGACTAGCGCAGATACGCAGTATTTT
CDR3aa: CASSLGTSADTQYF

j_gene: TRBJ2-1
d_gene: -
abundance: -
v_gene: TRBV25-1
CDR3nt: TGTGCCAGCAGTGACTCCGGGGGCCCAACTTACAATGAGCAGTTCTTC
CDR3aa: CASSDSGGPTYNEQFF

j_gene: TRBJ1-2
d_gene: TRBD1
abundance: -
v_gene: TRBV28
CDR3nt: TGTGCCAGCAGTTCAGACAGGGGCGCCCCCCCCTATGGCTACACCTTC
CDR3aa: CASSSDRGAPPYGYTF

j_gene: TRBJ2-1
d_gene: -
abundance: -
v_gene: TRBV18
CDR3nt: TGTGCCAGCTCACCACCAGTCGGTCACTCCTACAATGAGCAGTTCTTC
CDR3aa: CASSPPVGHSYNEQFF

j_gene: TRBJ2-7
d_gene: -
abundance: large
v_gene: TRBV11-2
CDR3nt: TGTGCCAGCAGCTTAGGTGGTAGCGGCTACGAGCAGTACTTC
CDR3aa: CASSLGGSGYEQYF

j_gene: TRBJ1-3
d_gene: -
abundance: -
v_gene: TRBV28
CDR3nt: TGTGCCAGCAGTTTGCAAGGGGGGACTGGAAACACCATATATTTT
CDR3aa: CASSLQGGTGNTIYF

j_gene: TRBJ2-2
d_gene: TRBD1
abundance: -
v_gene: TRBV7-8
CDR3nt: TGTGCCAGCAGCTTAATTAGGAACAGGGGCGCGGACGGGGAGCTGTTTTTT
CDR3aa: CASSLIRNRGADGELFF

j_gene: TRBJ1-5
d_gene: -
abundance: -
v_gene: TRBV7-6
CDR3nt: TGTGCCAGCAGCCCGGACAGTACGAGCAATCAGCCCCAGCATTTT
CDR3aa: CASSPDSTSNQPQHF

j_gene: TRBJ1-1
d_gene: TRBD1
abundance: -
v_gene: TRBV6-5
CDR3nt: TGTGCCAGCAGGAAGACAGGGGGCGACACTGAAGCTTTCTTT
CDR3aa: CASRKTGGDTEAFF

j_gene: TRBJ2-5
d_gene: TRBD1
abundance: -
v_gene: TRBV15
CDR3nt: TGTGCCACCAGCAGGACAGGGAAGCGGGAGACCCAGTACTTC
CDR3aa: CATSRTGKRETQYF

j_gene: TRBJ1-1
d_gene: -
abundance: -
v_gene: TRBV4-2
CDR3nt: TGTGCCAGCAGCCAAGCCGGGCTCGCCACTGAAGCTTTCTTT
CDR3aa: CASSQAGLATEAFF

j_gene: TRBJ2-1
d_gene: TRBD1
abundance: -
v_gene: TRBV19
CDR3nt: TGTGCCAGTAGTACCGGGGACAGGGGAATAGGGTCCTACAATGAGCAGTTCTTC
CDR3aa: CASSTGDRGIGSYNEQFF

j_gene: TRBJ2-5
d_gene: -
abundance: -
v_gene: TRBV28
CDR3nt: TGTGCCAGCAGGTCCATCTTACTGGACAGCCAAGAGACCCAGTACTTC
CDR3aa: CASRSILLDSQETQYF

j_gene: TRBJ1-1
d_gene: TRBD1
abundance: -
v_gene: TRBV14
CDR3nt: TGTGCCAGCAGCCTCACGAGGGACAGCACTGAAGCTTTCTTT
CDR3aa: CASSLTRDSTEAFF

j_gene: TRBJ1-1
d_gene: -
abundance: -
v_gene: TRBV25-1
CDR3nt: TGTGCCAGCAGTGCCCTGGGGGCAAACACTGAAGCTTTCTTT
CDR3aa: CASSALGANTEAFF

j_gene: TRBJ2-5
d_gene: -
abundance: -
v_gene: TRBV29-1
CDR3nt: TGCAGCGTTGAAGATTCAGGTACAGAGACCCAGTACTTC
CDR3aa: CSVEDSGTETQYF

j_gene: TRBJ1-5
d_gene: -
abundance: -
v_gene: TRBV19
CDR3nt: TGTGCCAGTAGGCAGATTAGCAATCAGCCCCAGCATTTT
CDR3aa: CASRQISNQPQHF

j_gene: TRBJ2-3
d_gene: -
abundance: -
v_gene: TRBV7-2
CDR3nt: TGTGCCAGCAGATACTTAGCGTTCAGCACAGATACGCAGTATTTT
CDR3aa: CASRYLAFSTDTQYF

j_gene: TRBJ2-6
d_gene: -
abundance: -
v_gene: TRBV4-3
CDR3nt: TGCGCCAGCAGCCAAGATGGGGCTGGGGCCAACGTCCTGACTTTC
CDR3aa: CASSQDGAGANVLTF

j_gene: TRBJ2-2
d_gene: -
abundance: -
v_gene: TRBV7-2
CDR3nt: TGTGCCAGCAGCATAGGACTTCCGGGGACCGGGGAGCTGTTTTTT
CDR3aa: CASSIGLPGTGELFF

j_gene: TRBJ2-3
d_gene: TRBD2
abundance: few
v_gene: TRBV7-6
CDR3nt: TGTGCCAGCACTACTCCGGGACTAGCGGGAGCAGATACGCAGTATTTT
CDR3aa: CASTTPGLAGADTQYF

j_gene: TRBJ2-3
d_gene: TRBD2
abundance: -
v_gene: TRBV19
CDR3nt: TGTGCCAGTATCCTCCATAGCGGGAGTGGCACAGATACGCAGTATTTT
CDR3aa: CASILHSGSGTDTQYF

j_gene: TRBJ2-5
d_gene: -
abundance: -
v_gene: TRBV30
CDR3nt: TGTGCCTGGAGTGAGCAAGAGACCCAGTACTTC
CDR3aa: CAWSEQETQYF

j_gene: TRBJ2-7
d_gene: -
abundance: -
v_gene: TRBV19
CDR3nt: TGTGCCAGTCGCGATACTAAGAAGTCCTACGAGCAGTACTTC
CDR3aa: CASRDTKKSYEQYF

j_gene: TRBJ1-4
d_gene: -
abundance: -
v_gene: TRBV5-6
CDR3nt: TGTGCCAGCAGCTTGGCCAGATCTGAGGAAAAACTGTTTTTT
CDR3aa: CASSLARSEEKLFF

j_gene: TRBJ2-3
d_gene: -
abundance: -
v_gene: TRBV2
CDR3nt: TGTGCCAGCAGTGTTTTACAGCGCACAGATACGCAGTATTTT
CDR3aa: CASSVLQRTDTQYF

j_gene: TRBJ2-7
d_gene: TRBD2
abundance: once
v_gene: TRBV7-8
CDR3nt: TGTGCCAGCAGCTCGTTTAGCGGGACCTCCTACGAGCAGTACTTC
CDR3aa: CASSSFSGTSYEQYF

j_gene: TRBJ2-7
d_gene: TRBD1
abundance: -
v_gene: TRBV5-1
CDR3nt: TGCGCCAGCAGTTATACAGGGGGCTCACACGAGCAGTACTTC
CDR3aa: CASSYTGGSHEQYF

j_gene: TRBJ1-1
d_gene: -
abundance: -
v_gene: TRBV5-1
CDR3nt: TGCGCCAGCAGTCTGACCAGAAAGAACACTGAAGCTTTCTTT
CDR3aa: CASSLTRKNTEAFF

j_gene: TRBJ2-2
d_gene: -
abundance: -
v_gene: TRBV5-1
CDR3nt: TGCGCCAGCAGACAGGGACATAGTAACACCGGGGAGCTGTTTTTT
CDR3aa: CASRQGHSNTGELFF

j_gene: TRBJ1-3
d_gene: TRBD1
abundance: -
v_gene: TRBV9
CDR3nt: TGTGCCAGCAGCGTAGTAACAGGGGGTGGAAACACCATATATTTT
CDR3aa: CASSVVTGGGNTIYF

j_gene: TRBJ2-5
d_gene: -
abundance: few
v_gene: TRBV5-4
CDR3nt: TGTGCCAGCAGCTTGGCCGGTTTGGAGACCCAGTACTTC
CDR3aa: CASSLAGLETQYF

j_gene: TRBJ2-1
d_gene: TRBD2
abundance: -
v_gene: TRBV4-2
CDR3nt: TGTGCCAGCAGCCAAGTAATAAGCGGGAGCCTAGGCAATGAGCAGTTCTTC
CDR3aa: CASSQVISGSLGNEQFF

j_gene: TRBJ2-5
d_gene: -
abundance: few
v_gene: TRBV7-2
CDR3nt: TGTGCCAGCAGCTTAGCGGGAGGAGGGAAGACCCAGTACTTC
CDR3aa: CASSLAGGGKTQYF

j_gene: TRBJ2-5
d_gene: -
abundance: -
v_gene: TRBV25-1
CDR3nt: TGTGCCAGCAGTGAATTGGAAAGATATCAAGAGACCCAGTACTTC
CDR3aa: CASSELERYQETQYF